Each of the 20 T cell receptor beta chains below was sequenced from the same sample in a study of sequential checkpoint blockade in melanoma. Some clones are missing from TCRdb's copy, which holds only in-frame ones; the method was immunoSEQ multiplex PCR. Of some 9,600 clones in the sample, more than 20% are singletons; the top ten hold 17%. Regarding treatment: randomized to nivolumab then ipilimumab (arm A) or the reverse (arm B). Sequencing used tumor tissue (inferred from file names), obtained from a patient given nivolumab and ipilimumab in sequence. The receptor source for this set is a human donor with melanoma.

Ten or more counts support this clone. In nucleotides, the CDR3 is TGTGCCAGCAGACAATCCATCAGGGAGCCCTACTACGAGCAGTACTTC. Its protein product is CASRQSIREPYYEQYF. The gene calls are TRBV6-8 and TRBJ2-7; either TRBD1 or TRBD2 may fit D (5 bases each). CDR3 length equals 16 residues. V was trimmed by 6 bases and J by 3 bases, leaving 21 bases between them. The germline gives CDR1 MNHGY, CDR2 SAAAGT.

This clone was found a few times. This sequence joins TRBV11-3 and TRBJ2-3; D might be TRBD2 (6 bases). Deletions cut 5 bases from V and 0 bases from J, with 12 bases between. Germline V gives CDR1 SGHNT, CDR2 YENEEA. The CDR3 contains 15 residues. Here the CDR3 reads CASSQFSGSTDTQYF. CDR3 DNA sequence: TGTGCCAGCAGCCAATTCAGCGGGAGCACAGATACGCAGTATTTT.

In this sample, this clone turned up a few times. The chain couples TRBV11-3 to TRBJ1-1; TRBD1 matches at 7 bases. The CDR3 extends over 16 amino acids. Trimming took 1 base from V and 5 from J; bases not matched to a gene: 10. The germline gives CDR1 SGHNT, CDR2 YENEEA. The CDR3 DNA sequence: TGTGCCAGCAGCTTAGGGACAGGCGGGGTTGGGACTGAAGCTTTCTTT. It specifies CASSLGTGGVGTEAFF.

The chain carries TRBV18 and TRBJ1-5, with a weak D call TRBD1 (5 bases). The CDR3 loop spans 14 amino acids. Between the trimmed V and J ends, which lost 2 bases and 9 bases, there was a span of 14 bases. The germline CDR1 and CDR2 sequences are KGHSH and LQKENI. Here the CDR3 reads CASSPGPGPWPQHF. The CDR3 nucleotides read TGTGCCAGCTCACCAGGTCCAGGGCCGTGGCCCCAGCATTTT.

The J gene is TRBJ2-5, the V gene TRBV5-1, with TRBD2 matching over 7 bases. The CDR3 consists of 15 residues. Per the germline V gene, CDR1 is SGHRS and CDR2 is YFSETQ. V lost 4 bases and J lost 1; bases outside the gene matches: 7. CDR3 nucleotide sequence: TGCGCCAGCAGCAAAATCGGGACTATCCAAGAGACCCAGTACTTC. Translation: CASSKIGTIQETQYF.

The genes are TRBV19 and TRBJ1-2; D is possibly TRBD1 (5 bases). V was shortened by 0 bases and J by 4 bases, with 12 bases between the two germline ends. Germline CDR1 reads LNHDA; CDR2 reads SQIVND (reference sequence). CDR3 size: 15 residues. CDR3: CASSIERGDFYGYTF. CDR3 coding DNA: TGTGCCAGTAGTATAGAGAGGGGAGATTTCTATGGCTACACCTTC.

The chain combines TRBV19 with TRBJ1-2; D ambiguous. Germline V gene data show CDR1 as LNHDA and CDR2 as SQIVND (reference sequence). The CDR3 has 16 amino acids. V was cut by 1 base and J by 4 bases, with 16 bases left in between. The CDR3 is CASSIGSRASTYGYTF. CDR3 DNA sequence: TGTGCCAGTAGTATAGGCAGCCGGGCCTCCACCTATGGCTACACCTTC.

This clone was detected a few times. CDR3 coding DNA: TGTGCCAGTAGTATTCTGGGAGGGGACATTCAGTACTTC. Its protein is CASSILGGDIQYF. This sequence joins TRBV19 and TRBJ2-4; 7 bases align to TRBD2. V lost 3 bases to trimming and J lost 8 bases; unmatched junction nucleotides: 4. The CDR3 sequence is 13 residues long. In germline, CDR1 is LNHDA, CDR2 SQIVND (reference sequence).

This clone was seen many times. The V call is TRBV11-3, the J call TRBJ1-1; the match to TRBD1 covers 8 bases. Looked up from germline, CDR1 is SGHNT and CDR2 is YENEEA. The J segment lost 4 bases and the V segment lost 5 bases, leaving 6 bases of the junction unmatched. This CDR3 is built from 14 residues. The CDR3 coding sequence is TGTGCCAGCAGCGTCAGGGGGCGAGGCACTGAAGCTTTCTTT. Translated, it gives CASSVRGRGTEAFF.

This clone was seen a few times. The chain is built from TRBV5-1 and TRBJ1-1, with D unresolved. In germline, CDR1 is SGHRS, CDR2 YFSETQ. Between the trimmed V and J ends, which lost 2 bases and 2 bases, there was a span of 10 bases. There are 14 residues in the CDR3. For the CDR3, the DNA is TGCGCCAGCAGCTTCGGGGAGCATAACACTGAAGCTTTCTTT. Protein product: CASSFGEHNTEAFF.

This clone is categorized as medium-sized. V gene TRBV19 combines with J gene TRBJ1-1; 9 bases are a match to TRBD1. The length of the CDR3 is 17 residues. The junction had 18 bases not matched to a gene; V was cut back by 6 bases and J by 7 bases. Germline assignment: CDR1 LNHDA and CDR2 SQIVND (reference sequence). The CDR3 spells CASRAPGQGRLVIEAFF. Here the CDR3 DNA reads TGTGCCAGTAGGGCACCGGGACAGGGCCGATTGGTTATTGAAGCTTTCTTT.

A few counts support this clone. The V and J genes are TRBV7-6 and TRBJ2-1; TRBD2 agrees at 8 bases. The CDR3 has 15 amino acids. Germline assignment: CDR1 SGHVS and CDR2 FNYEAQ. The V gene end was trimmed by 3 bases and the J gene end by 5 bases; junction bases not matched to a gene: 6. This chain's CDR3 is CASSFPGGRNNEQFF. The DNA of the CDR3 is TGTGCCAGCAGCTTTCCGGGCGGGAGGAACAATGAGCAGTTCTTC.

V and J are TRBV7-5 and TRBJ2-2; the table's D call TRBD1 went unverified against the DNA. TRBV7-5 is reported as a pseudogene. The CDR3 has 14 residues. The CDR3 here is CASSPGQNTGELFF. CDR3 DNA: TGTGCCAGCAGCCCGGGACAGAACACCGGGGAGCTGTTTTTT.

This clone was seen only a few times. The V gene is TRBV6-8, the J gene TRBJ2-7; 15 nucleotides line up with TRBD2. Looked up from germline, CDR1 is MNHGY and CDR2 is SAAAGT. The CDR3 loop spans 17 amino acids. After removal of 5 bases from V and 5 bases from J, the junction contained 10 bases not matched to a gene. The CDR3 here is CASSDDSGLAGGDEQYF. The CDR3 nucleotides read TGTGCCAGCAGTGATGATTCCGGACTAGCGGGAGGGGACGAGCAGTACTTC.

This clone was seen a few times. This chain links TRBV28 with TRBJ1-1, with 7 bases matching TRBD1. The CDR3 has 16 residues. The germline CDR1 and CDR2 sequences are MDHEN and SYDVKM. V shed 5 bases and J 1 base; nucleotides not matched to a gene: 10. CDR3 nucleotides: TGTGCCAGCAGTCCCATCCCCCACAGGGGGAACACTGAAGCTTTCTTT. This sequence encodes CASSPIPHRGNTEAFF.

This chain connects TRBV29-1 to TRBJ2-7; 12 bases line up with TRBD1. V shed 7 bases, J shed 2 bases, and the junction held 9 bases outside the gene matches. CDR1 is SQVTM and CDR2 is ANQGSEA in the germline V gene. There are 15 residues in the CDR3. CDR3 bases: TGCAGCGCCTCAGGGACAGGGGGCACCACCTACGAGCAGTACTTC. Residues: CSASGTGGTTYEQYF.

V and J are TRBV6-8 and TRBJ2-5; D might be TRBD1 (6 bases). The CDR3 extends over 16 amino acids. Germline-derived CDR1 and CDR2 are MNHGY and SAAAGT. Trimming removed 5 bases from V and 7 bases from J, with 23 bases in between. CDR3 amino acids: CASSRKPPGLGGTQYF. CDR3 DNA sequence: TGTGCCAGCAGTAGAAAGCCCCCGGGTCTAGGGGGGACCCAGTACTTC.

The V and J genes are TRBV6-8 and TRBJ2-3; D is unresolved. The V gene lost 2 bases and the J gene lost 3 bases, with 6 bases spanning the gap. Germline assignment: CDR1 MNHGY and CDR2 SAAAGT. The CDR3 loop spans 13 amino acids. The CDR3 nucleotides read TGTGCCAGCAGTTACCGCCCGACAGATACGCAGTATTTT. Encoded protein: CASSYRPTDTQYF.

This clone was seen a few times. This chain connects TRBV28 to TRBJ1-5, with 7 nucleotides matching TRBD1. The CDR3 runs to 15 residues. With V trimmed by 0 bases and J by 4 bases, 3 bases remained unmatched. Germline V gene data show CDR1 as MDHEN and CDR2 as SYDVKM. CDR3 nucleotides: TGTGCCAGCAGTTTATGGGGACAGTATAATCAGCCCCAGCATTTT. Encoded protein: CASSLWGQYNQPQHF.

This rearrangement joins TRBV19 to TRBJ2-7, with D perhaps matching TRBD1 (6 bases). The germline CDR1 and CDR2 sequences are LNHDA and SQIVND (reference sequence). V was clipped by 3 bases and J by 4 bases, with 16 bases between them. This CDR3 contains 15 residues. The CDR3: CASSIAGTRAYEQYF. The CDR3 bases are TGTGCCAGTAGTATTGCCGGGACAAGGGCATACGAGCAGTACTTC.